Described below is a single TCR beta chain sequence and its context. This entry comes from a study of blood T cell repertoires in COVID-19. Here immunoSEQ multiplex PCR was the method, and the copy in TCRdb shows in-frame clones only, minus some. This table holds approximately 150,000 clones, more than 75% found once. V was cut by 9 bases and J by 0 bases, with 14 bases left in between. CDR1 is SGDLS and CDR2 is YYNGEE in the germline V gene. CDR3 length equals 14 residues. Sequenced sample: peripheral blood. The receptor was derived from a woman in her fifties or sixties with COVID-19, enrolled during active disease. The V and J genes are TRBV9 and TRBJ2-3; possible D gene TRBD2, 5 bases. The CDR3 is CATKAATSTDTQYF. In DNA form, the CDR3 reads TGTGCCACCAAAGCGGCAACTAGCACAGATACGCAGTATTTT.